The entry below describes one T cell receptor beta chain. Its antigen remains unidentified. Stable hyperthyroidism meant no progression to ophthalmopathy within 18 months of follow-up. Aged 18 to 65, the patients with hyperthyroidism had under 2 months' duration and were newly diagnosed. Other autoimmune disease, uncontrolled infection, pregnancy and lactation led to exclusion. The source of the sample is a study of Graves' ophthalmopathy and Graves' hyperthyroidism. The study, taken as a whole, reports: Clonotypes were expanded in thyroid at above 0.001 frequency, and most also appeared in blood.

Transcripts of RNA were the source for amplifying TCR beta CDR3 regions. A first-round RT-PCR used HTBI primers, followed by a second-round multiplex PCR. One entry per CDR3 protein results from TCRdb running MiXCR on the multiplex PCR reads. The table records hundreds of thousands of distinct CDR3 sequences, about 20% of them present only once. The CDR3 sequence is 13 residues long. Per germline, CDR1 GTSNPN and CDR2 SVGIG (reference sequence). V lost 3 bases and J 3 bases, leaving 11 bases between the germline ends. This clonotype was sampled from a woman younger than 30 with stable Graves' hyperthyroidism. Some clones in this sample may be carry-over from other donors' samples. The chain couples TRBV30 to TRBJ1-2; no reliable D call. Material for sequencing was peripheral blood. Written as DNA, the CDR3 is TGTGCCTGGAGGGCGCCGTGGGACTATGGCTACACCTTC. Translating it yields CAWRAPWDYGYTF.